This T cell receptor (beta chain) was captured in a study of cytomegalovirus exposure and HLA in healthy donors. Study-wide results and limits: Per a prior analysis, the majority of TCR beta V segments were productive roughly 90% or roughly 30% of the time. In most subjects, TCR beta sequences reportedly gave accurate predictions of HLA-A and HLA-B alleles.

Notes on this clone: Its antigen is currently unknown.

The primer mix had 60 Vbeta and 13 Jbeta primers. Repertoires were generated with immunoSEQ multiplex PCR, while TCRdb's copy carries only in-frame clones and drops some. The data hold some 200,000 clones, with roughly 80% observed a single time. Germline assignment: CDR1 MNHNS and CDR2 SASEGT. V dropped 5 bases and J dropped 9 bases, with 20 bases sitting between them. CDR3 size: 15 residues. Sequencing was done on a sample of PBMCs. This chain uses TRBV6-1 with TRBJ2-4, with a tentative D call TRBD2 (6 bases). The sequence was obtained from a man aged 50 to 60 in good health and CMV-seronegative. In nucleotides, the CDR3 is TGTGCCAGCAGTTTCCGTGGAGGGACTCTATCCATTCAGTACTTC. As protein: CASSFRGGTLSIQYF.